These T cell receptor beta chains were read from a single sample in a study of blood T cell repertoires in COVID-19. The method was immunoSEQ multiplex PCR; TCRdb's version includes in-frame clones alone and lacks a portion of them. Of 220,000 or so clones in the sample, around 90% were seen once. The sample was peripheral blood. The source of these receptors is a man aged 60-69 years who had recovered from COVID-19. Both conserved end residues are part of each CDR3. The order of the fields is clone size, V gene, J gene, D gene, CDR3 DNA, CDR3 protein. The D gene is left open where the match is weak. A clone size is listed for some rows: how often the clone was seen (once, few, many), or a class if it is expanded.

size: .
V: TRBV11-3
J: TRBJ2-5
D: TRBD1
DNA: TGTGCCAGCAGCCCCGGGACAGGGATCTCTGGGAGAGAGACCCAGTACTTC
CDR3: CASSPGTGISGRETQYF

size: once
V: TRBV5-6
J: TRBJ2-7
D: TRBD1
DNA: TGTGCCAGCAGCTTGTGGGACAGGGGGTTCTACGAGCAGTACTTC
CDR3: CASSLWDRGFYEQYF

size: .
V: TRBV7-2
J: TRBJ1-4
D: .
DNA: TGTGCCAGCTCATCCGGCGGGCGGATAGGCGAAAAACTGTTTTTT
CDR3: CASSSGGRIGEKLFF

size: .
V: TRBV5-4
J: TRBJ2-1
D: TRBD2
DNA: TGTGCCAGCAGCGGGGGGAGCGGGGGGGCCCTTTCCTACAATGAGCAGTTCTTC
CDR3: CASSGGSGGALSYNEQFF

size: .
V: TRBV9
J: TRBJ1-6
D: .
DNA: TGTGCCAGCAGCGTAGCTGGAGCAGCCCTCTATAATTCACCCCTCCACTTT
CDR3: CASSVAGAALYNSPLHF

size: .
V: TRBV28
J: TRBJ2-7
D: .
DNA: TGTGCCAGCAGTTCACCTCTAAGAGCCCAACGTGGGCAGTACTTC
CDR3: CASSSPLRAQRGQYF

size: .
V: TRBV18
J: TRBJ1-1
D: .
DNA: TGTGCCAGCTCCCAATATATGGAGGGCGTAAACACTGAAGCTTTCTTT
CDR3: CASSQYMEGVNTEAFF

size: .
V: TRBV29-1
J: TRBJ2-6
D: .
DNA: TGCAGCGTTGTTGGAGTCACCTCTGGGGCCAACGTCCTGACTTTC
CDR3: CSVVGVTSGANVLTF

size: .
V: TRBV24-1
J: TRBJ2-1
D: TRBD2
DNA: TGTGCCACCAGTGAGAAAAGCGGGAGGTCCTACAATGAGCAGTTCTTC
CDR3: CATSEKSGRSYNEQFF

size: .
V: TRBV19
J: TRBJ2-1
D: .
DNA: TGTGCCAGTAGTGGCGGGGACTCTTCCCGCGAAAATGAGCAGTTCTTC
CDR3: CASSGGDSSRENEQFF

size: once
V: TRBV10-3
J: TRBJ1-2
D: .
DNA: TGTGCCATCAGTGAATTTGCTCCAGGGGCTAACTATGGCTACACCTTC
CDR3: CAISEFAPGANYGYTF

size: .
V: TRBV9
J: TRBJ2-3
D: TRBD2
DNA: TGTGCCAGCAGCGTAGGACTAGCGGGGTTCCTCTACACAGATACGCAGTATTTT
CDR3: CASSVGLAGFLYTDTQYF

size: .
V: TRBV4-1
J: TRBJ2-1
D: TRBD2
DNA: TGCGCCAGCAGCCAAGATTGGGGCGGGAGTTCCGGGCAGTTCTTC
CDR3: CASSQDWGGSSGQFF

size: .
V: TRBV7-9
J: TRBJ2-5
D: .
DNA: TGTGCCAGCAGGCTAACTGGGACCCAGTACTTC
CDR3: CASRLTGTQYF

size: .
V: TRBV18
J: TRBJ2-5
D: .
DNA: TGTGCCAGCTCACCTGGGGGGAAGCGGCAAGAGACCCAGTACTTC
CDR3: CASSPGGKRQETQYF

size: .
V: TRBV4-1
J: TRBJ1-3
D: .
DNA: TGCGCCAGCAGCCGAGATTACTCTGGAAACACCATATATTTT
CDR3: CASSRDYSGNTIYF

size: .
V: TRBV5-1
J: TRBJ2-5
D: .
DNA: TGCGCCAGCAGCTTGTTTGGCCGGGTCCAAGAGACCCAGTACTTC
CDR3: CASSLFGRVQETQYF

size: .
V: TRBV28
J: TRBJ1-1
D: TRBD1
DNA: TGTGCCAGCAGTGAGATAGGGACAGGGGGGAACACTGAAGCTTTCTTT
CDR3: CASSEIGTGGNTEAFF

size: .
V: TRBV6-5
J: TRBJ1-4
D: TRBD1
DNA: TGTGCCAGCAGCGACAGGGGTGGCGGAAAACTGTTTTTT
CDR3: CASSDRGGGKLFF

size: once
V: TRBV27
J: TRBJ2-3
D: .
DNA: TGTGCCAGCAGTCCCCTGGAGGGGCTGGATACGCAGTATTTT
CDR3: CASSPLEGLDTQYF

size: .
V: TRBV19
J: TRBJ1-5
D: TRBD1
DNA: TGTGCCAGTAGAACACGACAGGGCGAGGGCAATCAGCCCCAGCATTTT
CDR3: CASRTRQGEGNQPQHF

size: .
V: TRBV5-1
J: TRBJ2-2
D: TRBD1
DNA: TGCGCCAGCAGGCATGGGACAGGGAACACCGGGGAGCTGTTTTTT
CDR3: CASRHGTGNTGELFF

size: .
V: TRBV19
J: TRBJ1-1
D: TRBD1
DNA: TGTGCCAGTACTAACGGACAGGGGGCGAGGACTGAAGCTTTCTTT
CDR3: CASTNGQGARTEAFF

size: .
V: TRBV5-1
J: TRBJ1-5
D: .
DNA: TGCGCCAGCAGCTTGGGCAGGCCCGATCAGCCCCAGCATTTT
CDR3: CASSLGRPDQPQHF

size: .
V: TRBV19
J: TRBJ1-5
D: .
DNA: TGTGCCAGTAGTATCAGGTCCGTCGATAGCAATCAGCCCCAGCATTTT
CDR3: CASSIRSVDSNQPQHF

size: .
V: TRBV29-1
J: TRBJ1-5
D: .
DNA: TGCAGCGTAGGACAGCAAAATCAGCCCCAGCATTTT
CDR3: CSVGQQNQPQHF

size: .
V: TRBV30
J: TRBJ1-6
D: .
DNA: TGTGCCTGGAGTGTTGGCGGTTCACCCCTCCACTTT
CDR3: CAWSVGGSPLHF

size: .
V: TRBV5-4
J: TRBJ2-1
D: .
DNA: TGTGCCAGCAGCTCCGACAGAACCTACAATGAGCAGTTCTTC
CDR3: CASSSDRTYNEQFF

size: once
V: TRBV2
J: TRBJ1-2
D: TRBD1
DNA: TGTGCCAGCAATTCCGGGACAGTCTATGGCTACACCTTC
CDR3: CASNSGTVYGYTF

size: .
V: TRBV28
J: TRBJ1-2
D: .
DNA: TGTGCCAGCAGTGACCCTAGGACGGGGGAATATGGCTACACCTTC
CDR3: CASSDPRTGEYGYTF

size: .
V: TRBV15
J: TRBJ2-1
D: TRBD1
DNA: TGTGCCACCGATGGCCGGACAGGGTCGCGGAATGAGCAGTTCTTC
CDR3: CATDGRTGSRNEQFF

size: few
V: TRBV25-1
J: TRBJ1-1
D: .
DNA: TGTGCCAGCAAGGGAGGGGGCACTGAAGCTTTCTTT
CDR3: CASKGGGTEAFF

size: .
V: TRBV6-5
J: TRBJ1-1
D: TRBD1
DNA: TGTGCCAGCAGTACCTCGACAGGGTGGAACACTGAAGCTTTCTTT
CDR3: CASSTSTGWNTEAFF

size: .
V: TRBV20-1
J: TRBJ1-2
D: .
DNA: TGCAGTGCTAGTCGGCAGGGGACTAACTATGGCTACACCTTC
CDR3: CSASRQGTNYGYTF

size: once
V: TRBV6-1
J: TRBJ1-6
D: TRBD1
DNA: TGTGCCAGCAGTGAAGCGCAAGGACAGGGAGCAAGGACCCTCCACTTT
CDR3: CASSEAQGQGARTLHF

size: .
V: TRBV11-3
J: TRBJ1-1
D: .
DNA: TGTGCCAGCAGCCCAGGGGTGGGGCAGAAGAACACTGAAGCTTTCTTT
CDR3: CASSPGVGQKNTEAFF

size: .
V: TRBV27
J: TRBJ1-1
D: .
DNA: TGTGCCAGCAGTTATTCAGGCTACACTGAAGCTTTCTTT
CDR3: CASSYSGYTEAFF

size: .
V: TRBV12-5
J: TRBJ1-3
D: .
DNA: TGTGCTAGTGGTTTGGTACTTGGGTCGTTGGGCAACACCATATATTTT
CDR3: CASGLVLGSLGNTIYF

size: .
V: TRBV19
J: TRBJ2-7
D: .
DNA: TGTGCCAGTAGTAACAGGAAGAGAGCGTCCTACGAGCAGTACTTC
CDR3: CASSNRKRASYEQYF

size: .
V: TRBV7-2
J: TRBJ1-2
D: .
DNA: TGTGCCAGCAGCCCAGGCCTGGCGGGGCGCAGTAATGGCTACACCTTC
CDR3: CASSPGLAGRSNGYTF

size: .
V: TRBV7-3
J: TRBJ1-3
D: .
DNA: TGTGCCAGCAGCAAACAGGGCTCTGGAAACACCATATATTTT
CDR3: CASSKQGSGNTIYF

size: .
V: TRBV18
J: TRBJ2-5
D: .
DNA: TGTGCCAGCTCACCACCCACTAGCAGGACGAAGACCCAGTACTTC
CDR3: CASSPPTSRTKTQYF

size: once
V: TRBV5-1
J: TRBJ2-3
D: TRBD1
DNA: TGCGCCAGCAGCTATCCCGGGACAGCGGGCACAGATACGCAGTATTTT
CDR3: CASSYPGTAGTDTQYF

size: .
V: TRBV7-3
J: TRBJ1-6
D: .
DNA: TGTGCCAGCAGCTTAATCAGGGAATCACCCCTCCACTTT
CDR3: CASSLIRESPLHF

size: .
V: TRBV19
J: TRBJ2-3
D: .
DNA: TGTGCCAGCTCGATCGGTGATACGCAGTATTTT
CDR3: CASSIGDTQYF

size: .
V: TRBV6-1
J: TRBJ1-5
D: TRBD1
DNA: TGTGCCAGCAGTGAGAACAGGGGATTCGGTCAGCCCCAGCATTTT
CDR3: CASSENRGFGQPQHF